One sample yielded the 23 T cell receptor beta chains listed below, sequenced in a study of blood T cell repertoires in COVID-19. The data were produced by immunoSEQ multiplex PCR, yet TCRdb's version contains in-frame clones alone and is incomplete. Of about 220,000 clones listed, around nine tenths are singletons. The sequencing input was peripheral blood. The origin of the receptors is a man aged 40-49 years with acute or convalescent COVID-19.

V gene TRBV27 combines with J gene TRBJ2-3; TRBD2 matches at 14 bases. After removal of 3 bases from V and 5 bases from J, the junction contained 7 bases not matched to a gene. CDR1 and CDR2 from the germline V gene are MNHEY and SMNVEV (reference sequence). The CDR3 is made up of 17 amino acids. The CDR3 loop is CASSFGTSGSGGDTQYF. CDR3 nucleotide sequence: TGTGCCAGCAGTTTTGGGACTAGCGGGAGTGGTGGAGATACGCAGTATTTT.

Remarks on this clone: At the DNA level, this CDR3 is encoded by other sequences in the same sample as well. The CDR3 bases are TGCGCCAGCAGCCAGACAGCAACTAATGAAAAACTGTTTTTT. Translating gives CASSQTATNEKLFF. The chain joins TRBV5-1 to TRBJ1-4; D may be TRBD1 (5 bases). The germline V and J ends were trimmed by 4 bases and 0 bases, with 7 bases remaining between them. The CDR3 runs to 14 residues. Germline V gene data show CDR1 as SGHRS and CDR2 as YFSETQ.

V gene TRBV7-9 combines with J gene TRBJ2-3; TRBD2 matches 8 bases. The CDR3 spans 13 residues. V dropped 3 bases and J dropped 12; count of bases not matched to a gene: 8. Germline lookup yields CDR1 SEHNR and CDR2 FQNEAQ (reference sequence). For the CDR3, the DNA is TGTGCCAGCAGCTTTGAAGGGACTAGAATTCAGTATTTT. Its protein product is CASSFEGTRIQYF.

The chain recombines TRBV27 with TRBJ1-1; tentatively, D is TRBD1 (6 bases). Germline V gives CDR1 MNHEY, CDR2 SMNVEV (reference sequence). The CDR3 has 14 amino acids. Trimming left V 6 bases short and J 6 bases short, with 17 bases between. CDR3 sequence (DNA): TGTGCCAGCAGGCAACAGGGCCCCATCCCTGAAGCTTTCTTT. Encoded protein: CASRQQGPIPEAFF.

CDR3 region: CASSLWVAGGLTDTQYF. The CDR3 coding sequence is TGTGCCAGCAGCTTGTGGGTAGCGGGGGGGTTAACAGATACGCAGTATTTT. The J gene is TRBJ2-3, the V gene TRBV5-4, with TRBD2 identical over 11 bases. Germline V lookup: CDR1 SGHNT, CDR2 YYREEE (reference sequence). The CDR3 contains 17 residues. V was clipped by 1 base and J by 3 bases; unmatched bases: 7.

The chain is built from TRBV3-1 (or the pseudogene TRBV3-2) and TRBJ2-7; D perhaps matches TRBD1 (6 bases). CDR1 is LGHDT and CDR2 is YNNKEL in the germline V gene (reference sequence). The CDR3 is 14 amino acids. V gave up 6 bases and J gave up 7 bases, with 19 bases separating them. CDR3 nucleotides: TGTGCCAGCAGTCATCCGCCCTCTAGGGGGGAGCAGTACTTC. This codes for CASSHPPSRGEQYF.

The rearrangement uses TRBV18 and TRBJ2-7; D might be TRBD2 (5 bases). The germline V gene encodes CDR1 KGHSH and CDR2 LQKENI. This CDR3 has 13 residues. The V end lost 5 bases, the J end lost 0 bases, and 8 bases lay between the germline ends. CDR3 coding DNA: TGTGCCAGCTCAACCCGGGACTCCTACGAGCAGTACTTC. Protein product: CASSTRDSYEQYF.

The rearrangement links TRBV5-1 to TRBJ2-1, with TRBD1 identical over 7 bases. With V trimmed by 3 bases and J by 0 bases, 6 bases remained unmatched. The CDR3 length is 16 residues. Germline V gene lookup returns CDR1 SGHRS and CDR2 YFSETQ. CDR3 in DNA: TGCGCCAGCAGCTGGATGGGACAGTACTCCTACAATGAGCAGTTCTTC. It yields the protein CASSWMGQYSYNEQFF.

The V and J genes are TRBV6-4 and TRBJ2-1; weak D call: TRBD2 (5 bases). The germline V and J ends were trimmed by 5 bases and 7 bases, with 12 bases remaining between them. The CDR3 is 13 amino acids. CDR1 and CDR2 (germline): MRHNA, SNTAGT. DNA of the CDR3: TGTGCCAGCAGTCGGGAAGAAGGGAATGAGCAGTTCTTC. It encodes CASSREEGNEQFF.

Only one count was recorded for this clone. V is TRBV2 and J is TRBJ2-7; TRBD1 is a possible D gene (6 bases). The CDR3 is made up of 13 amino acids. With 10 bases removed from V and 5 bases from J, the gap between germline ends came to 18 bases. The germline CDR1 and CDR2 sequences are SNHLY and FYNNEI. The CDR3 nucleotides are TGTGCCATTATGGACAGATCTTCCGACGAGCAGTACTTC. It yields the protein CAIMDRSSDEQYF.

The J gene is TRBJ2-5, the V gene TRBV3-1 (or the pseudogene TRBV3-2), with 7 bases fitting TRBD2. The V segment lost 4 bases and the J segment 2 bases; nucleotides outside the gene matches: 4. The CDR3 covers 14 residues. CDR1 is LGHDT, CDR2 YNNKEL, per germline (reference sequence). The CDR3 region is CASSLWTRQETQYF. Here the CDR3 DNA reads TGTGCCAGCAGCCTATGGACTAGACAAGAGACCCAGTACTTC.

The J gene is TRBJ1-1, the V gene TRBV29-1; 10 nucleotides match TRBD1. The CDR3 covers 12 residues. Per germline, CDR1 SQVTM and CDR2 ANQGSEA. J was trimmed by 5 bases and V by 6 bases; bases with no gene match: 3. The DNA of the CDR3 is TGCAGCGTCGGGACAGGGGAAACTGAAGCTTTCTTT. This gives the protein CSVGTGETEAFF.

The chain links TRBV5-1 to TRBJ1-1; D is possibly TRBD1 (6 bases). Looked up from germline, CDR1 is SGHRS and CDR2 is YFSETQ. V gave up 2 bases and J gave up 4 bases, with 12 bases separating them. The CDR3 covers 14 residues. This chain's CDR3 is CASSFEQGGTEAFF. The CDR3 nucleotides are TGCGCCAGCAGCTTCGAACAGGGTGGCACTGAAGCTTTCTTT.

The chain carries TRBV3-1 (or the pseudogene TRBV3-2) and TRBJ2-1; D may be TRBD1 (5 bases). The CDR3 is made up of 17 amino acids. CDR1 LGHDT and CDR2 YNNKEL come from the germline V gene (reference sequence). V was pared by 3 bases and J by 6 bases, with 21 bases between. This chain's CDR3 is CASSQGRMWAPANEQFF. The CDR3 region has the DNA TGTGCCAGCAGCCAGGGGCGAATGTGGGCCCCAGCCAATGAGCAGTTCTTC.

CDR3 in DNA: TGTGCCAGTAGTACTAGCGGGGGGCTTACCTACGAGCAGTACTTC. Amino acid sequence: CASSTSGGLTYEQYF. The chain is built from TRBV19 and TRBJ2-7; 11 positions match TRBD2. The germline V gene encodes CDR1 LNHDA and CDR2 SQIVND (reference sequence). CDR3 length: 15 residues. V shed 4 bases, J shed 2 bases, and the junction held 4 bases outside the gene matches.

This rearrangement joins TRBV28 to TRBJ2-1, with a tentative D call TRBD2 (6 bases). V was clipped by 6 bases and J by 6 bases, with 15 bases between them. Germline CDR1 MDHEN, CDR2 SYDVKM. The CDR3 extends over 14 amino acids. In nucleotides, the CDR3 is TGTGCCAGCAGCCCTAGGGACTTCCTCAATGAGCAGTTCTTC. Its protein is CASSPRDFLNEQFF.

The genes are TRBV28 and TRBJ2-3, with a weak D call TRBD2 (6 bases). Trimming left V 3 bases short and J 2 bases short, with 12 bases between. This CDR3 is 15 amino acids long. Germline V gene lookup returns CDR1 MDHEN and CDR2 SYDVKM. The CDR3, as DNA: TGTGCCAGCAGTTTTGGTACGGGAGCCACAGATACGCAGTATTTT. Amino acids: CASSFGTGATDTQYF.

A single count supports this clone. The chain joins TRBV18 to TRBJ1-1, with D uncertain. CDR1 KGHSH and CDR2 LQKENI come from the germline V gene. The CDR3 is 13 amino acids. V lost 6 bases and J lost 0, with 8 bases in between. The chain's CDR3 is CASSAPVNTEAFF. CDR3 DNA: TGTGCCAGCTCTGCCCCAGTGAACACTGAAGCTTTCTTT.

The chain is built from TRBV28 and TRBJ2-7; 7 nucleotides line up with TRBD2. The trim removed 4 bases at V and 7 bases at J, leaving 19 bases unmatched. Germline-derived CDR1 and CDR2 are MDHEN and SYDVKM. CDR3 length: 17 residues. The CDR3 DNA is TGTGCCAGCAGTTCCTCGGTAAGAAGCGGGAAGGGCTTAGAGCAGTACTTC. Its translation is CASSSSVRSGKGLEQYF.

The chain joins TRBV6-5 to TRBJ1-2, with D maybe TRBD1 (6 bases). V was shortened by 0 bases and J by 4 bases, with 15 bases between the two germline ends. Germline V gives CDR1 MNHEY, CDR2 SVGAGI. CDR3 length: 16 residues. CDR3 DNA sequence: TGTGCCAGCAGTTACTCGATAACAGGGCCTCCCTATGGCTACACCTTC. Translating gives CASSYSITGPPYGYTF.

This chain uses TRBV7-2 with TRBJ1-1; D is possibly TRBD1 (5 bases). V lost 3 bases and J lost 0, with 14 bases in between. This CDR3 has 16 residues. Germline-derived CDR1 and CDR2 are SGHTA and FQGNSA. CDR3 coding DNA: TGTGCCAGCAGCTTGGGGGGGGGACTGATGAACACTGAAGCTTTCTTT. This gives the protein CASSLGGGLMNTEAFF.

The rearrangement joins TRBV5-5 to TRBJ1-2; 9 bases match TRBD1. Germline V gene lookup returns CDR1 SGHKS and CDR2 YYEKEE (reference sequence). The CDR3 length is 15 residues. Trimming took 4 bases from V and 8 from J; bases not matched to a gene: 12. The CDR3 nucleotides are TGTGCCAGCAGCCTTCTGGACAGGGGAAAACAGGGCTACACCTTC. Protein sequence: CASSLLDRGKQGYTF.

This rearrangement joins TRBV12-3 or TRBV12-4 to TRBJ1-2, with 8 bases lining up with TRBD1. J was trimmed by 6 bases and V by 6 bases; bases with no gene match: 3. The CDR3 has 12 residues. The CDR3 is CASRRTGNGYTF. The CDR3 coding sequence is TGTGCCAGCAGAAGGACAGGGAATGGCTACACCTTC.